This T cell receptor (beta chain) is drawn from a study of STAT5B mutations in CD4+ large granular lymphocyte leukemia (dated by TCRdb to the early 2020s). Study-level background: Among healthy controls, the CDR3 'QG' motif was associated with a particular HLA allele. The study compared the TCRbeta repertoires of patients with CD4+ T-cell large granular lymphocyte leukemia against those of healthy blood donors. The purity of purified fractions was confirmed by flow cytometry on FACSCanto II or FACSVerse to exceed 95% among lymphocytes. What the study reported, not specific to this receptor: Each patient's main leukemic clonotypes were private, but roughly a quarter of these clonotypes showed up at low frequency in the non-leukemic repertoires of other patients. Compared with healthy CD4+ repertoires, CD4-sorted patient repertoires appeared more clonal, and this difference remained even after the putative leukemic clones were removed. The data were not HLA-matched, and the relatively small sample size could explain the higher clonality seen in CD4+ compared with CD8+ T-LGLL.

Concerning this clone: Its specific antigen is unknown. No base qualities exist here, and no much larger clone lies one base off it.

The immunoSEQ assay at survey resolution was applied to genomic DNA for sequencing of TCRbeta rearrangements. Under the source paper's analysis protocol: A lowest detectable productive clonotype frequency of 2.59 x 10-5 was observed in the TCR sequencing data. Only productive TCRbeta rearrangements, meaning sequences that were complete and in-frame, were kept for the analyses. Clonality for each sample was calculated as Simpson clonality in the immunoSEQ Analyzer version 3.0. Clones were categorized by frequency as very rare, small, medium, large (1-20%) or hyperexpanded (>20%). Generation probabilities were estimated with OLGA 1.2.3, V-gene circos plots were made with VDJtools, specificities were searched in VDJdb, and CDR3 motifs were identified with GLIPH. The immuneACCESS repertoire file appears here via TCRdb, limited to in-frame rearrangements. These files lack a portion of the clones; in checked studies, under half of the deficit traces to unresolved V genes, and the cause of the others is not known. Clone size and the V and J calls come from that table; the DNA yielded D and trimming. This sample is represented by about 30,000 clones; 65% to 85% of them were singletons. Of the sample, roughly 6.4% falls within the top ten clones.

The healthy control group was made up of around 40 blood donors, and the Finnish Red Cross blood service supplied their buffy coats. All TCR-sequenced material derived from peripheral blood: patient blood samples and healthy donor buffy coats. Peripheral blood mononuclear cells were isolated by Ficoll-Hypaque gradient centrifugation. CD4+ cells were magnetically purified from the buffy coats of healthy controls. Genomic DNA was extracted using the Gentra Puregene Cell and Tissue kit, and a Qubit 2.0 fluorometer was used to quantify it. This receptor was taken from a human donor in good health. The sequencing input was CD4+ T cells from blood buffy coats.

Here is the DNA: TGTGCCAGCAGTGCCCGACCAGGGGAGCTTCGCAATCAGCCCCAGCATTTT. This gives the protein CASSARPGELRNQPQHF. The chain links TRBV2 with TRBJ1-5; possibly the D gene is TRBD1, per 6 matching bases. From its cysteine to its phenylalanine, the CDR3 spans 17 amino acids. CDR3 DNA is the only sequence kept; it has 51 bases, read in frame from the first base. At the junction V is shortened by 4 bases and J by 2 bases, with 18 bases in between. CDR1 and CDR2 are read off the germline V gene as SNHLY and FYNNEI.